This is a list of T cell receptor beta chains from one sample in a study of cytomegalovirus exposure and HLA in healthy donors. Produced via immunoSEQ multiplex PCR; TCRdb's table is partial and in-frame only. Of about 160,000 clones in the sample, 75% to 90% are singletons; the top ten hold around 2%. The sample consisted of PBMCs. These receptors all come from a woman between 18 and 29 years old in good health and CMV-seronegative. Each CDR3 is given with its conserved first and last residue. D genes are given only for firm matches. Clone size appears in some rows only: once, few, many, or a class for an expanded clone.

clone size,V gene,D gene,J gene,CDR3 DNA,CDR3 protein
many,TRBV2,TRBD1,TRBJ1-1,TGTGCCAGCAGAGAGCGACAGGGAAAGAACACTGAAGCTTTCTTT,CASRERQGKNTEAFF
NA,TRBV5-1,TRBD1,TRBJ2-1,TGCGCCAGCAGCCTAGGACAGGGCTCCCAAAATATCGATGAGCAGTTCTTC,CASSLGQGSQNIDEQFF
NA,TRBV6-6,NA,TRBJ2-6,TGTGCCAGCAGAGGAGGCCCCTCTGGGGCCAACGTCCTGACTTTC,CASRGGPSGANVLTF
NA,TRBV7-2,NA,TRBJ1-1,TGTGCCAGCAGCTCAGCCGGGTATGAAGCTTTCTTT,CASSSAGYEAFF
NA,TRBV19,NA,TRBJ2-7,TGTGCCAGTAAGGCGGAGGGATGGTCGGAGCAGTACTTC,CASKAEGWSEQYF
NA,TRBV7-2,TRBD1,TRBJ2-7,TGTGCCAGCAGCTTAGCCCTATTCAGACAGGGGCGTGGGTACGAGCAGTACTTC,CASSLALFRQGRGYEQYF
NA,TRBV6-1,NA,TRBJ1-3,TGTGCCAGCAGACCGGGGGGCAGTGGAAACACCATATATTTT,CASRPGGSGNTIYF
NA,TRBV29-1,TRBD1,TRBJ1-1,TGCAGCGTCGCTGAACAGGGGAGGAATGAAGCTTTCTTT,CSVAEQGRNEAFF
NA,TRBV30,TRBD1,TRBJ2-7,TGTGCCTGGACCCCTACGCTTAGACAGGGAGCTGAGTACGAGCAGTACTTC,CAWTPTLRQGAEYEQYF
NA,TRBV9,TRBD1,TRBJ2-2,TGTGCCAGCAGCGTCCGTCCGGGACAGGGAAGCACCGGGGAGCTGTTTTTT,CASSVRPGQGSTGELFF
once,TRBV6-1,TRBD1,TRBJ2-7,TGTGCCAGCGTCGCTACAGGGGGCTACGAGCAGTACTTC,CASVATGGYEQYF
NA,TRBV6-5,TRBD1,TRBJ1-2,TGTGCCAGCAGGCTCGGCCAGGGGGCTCGAGGCTACACCTTC,CASRLGQGARGYTF
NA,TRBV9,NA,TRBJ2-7,TGTGCCAGCAGCGCCGGGGGACAGCTAACCTACGAGCAGTACTTC,CASSAGGQLTYEQYF
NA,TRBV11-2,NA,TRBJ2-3,TGTGCCAGCAGCTCTCTCGAAGCCACAGATACGCAGTATTTT,CASSSLEATDTQYF
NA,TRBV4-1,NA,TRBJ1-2,TGCGCCAGCAGCTCGCTCGGGGTTTATGGCTACACCTTC,CASSSLGVYGYTF
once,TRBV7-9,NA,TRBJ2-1,TGTGCCAGCAGCTTAGGCGCAGGTTGGGACAATGAGCAGTTCTTC,CASSLGAGWDNEQFF
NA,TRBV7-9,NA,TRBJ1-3,TGTGCCAGCAGCTTTCGGAGGGCTGATAAAAACACCATATATTTT,CASSFRRADKNTIYF